These 28 T cell receptor beta chains came from one sample sequenced in a study of blood T cells in healthy people across ages. Alongside a J-beta primer mix, a sample-barcoded 5' primer served in a second PCR lasting about 7 to 11 cycles. One entry per CDR3 protein results from TCRdb running MiXCR on the 5' RACE reads. The sample shows hundreds of thousands of distinct CDR3 sequences, more than 50% of them seen only once. Sequences were obtained from blood. The receptors come from a man aged 40-49 years in good health.

The V call is TRBV12-3 or TRBV12-4, the J call TRBJ2-3; D is unresolved. V shed 8 bases and J shed 2 bases, with 14 bases lying between them. CDR3 length: 14 residues. In nucleotides, the CDR3 is TGTGCCAGCCTAAGTCTGGGGTCCACAGATACGCAGTATTTT. Protein: CASLSLGSTDTQYF.

The genes are TRBV7-8 and TRBJ2-1, with TRBD2 identical over 8 bases. Trimming removed 0 bases from V and 8 bases from J; junction bases left unmatched: 6. This CDR3 region has 15 residues. From germline, CDR1 is SGHVS and CDR2 FQNEAQ. CDR3 sequence (DNA): TGTGCCAGCAGCTTAGCGGGACTAGTCTCCCATGAGCAGTTCTTC. It translates to CASSLAGLVSHEQFF.

The chain couples TRBV7-9 to TRBJ1-4; a weak D match, TRBD1 (5 bases). Looked up from germline, CDR1 is SEHNR and CDR2 is FQNEAQ (reference sequence). The CDR3 sequence is 14 residues long. V was pared by 1 base and J by 7 bases, with 10 bases between. Written as DNA, the CDR3 is TGTGCCAGCAGCTTAGGGGGCAGCGTTGAAAAACTGTTTTTT. It specifies CASSLGGSVEKLFF.

The J gene is TRBJ2-5, the V gene TRBV6-1; TRBD2 matches at 8 bases. This CDR3 is built from 15 residues. CDR1 is MNHNS, CDR2 SASEGT, per germline. V dropped 9 bases and J dropped 3; count of bases not matched to a gene: 12. CDR3 nucleotides: TGTGCCAGTCAACTCCTGCCGGGACTAGAAGAGACCCAGTACTTC. Its protein product is CASQLLPGLEETQYF.

V and J are TRBV20-1 and TRBJ2-5, with a tentative D call TRBD1 (6 bases). CDR1 and CDR2 from the germline V gene are DFQATT and SNEGSKA (reference sequence). This CDR3 spans 13 amino acids. V dropped 3 bases and J dropped 4 bases, with 12 bases sitting between them. CDR3 DNA: TGCAGTGCTAGGGAAACAGGGCGAGAGACCCAGTACTTC. Translation gives CSARETGRETQYF.

V usage is TRBV15 and J usage is TRBJ2-1, with 11 bases identical to TRBD1. The germline CDR1 and CDR2 sequences are LNHNV and YYDKDF (reference sequence). The CDR3 consists of 17 residues. V was clipped by 0 bases and J by 7 bases; unmatched bases: 8. CDR3 sequence (DNA): TGTGCCACCAGCAGAGAGGTTCCGGGACAGGGGGTAAATGAGCAGTTCTTC. It specifies CATSREVPGQGVNEQFF.

This clonotype was detected once. The genes are TRBV4-2 and TRBJ1-5; tentatively, D is TRBD1 (5 bases). The V and J ends lost 5 bases and 4 bases respectively, with 18 bases between them. This CDR3 is 16 amino acids long. Per germline, CDR1 LGHNA and CDR2 YNFKEQ. This CDR3 is CASSLRGGRGNQPQHF. As DNA, the CDR3 is TGTGCCAGCAGCTTAAGGGGTGGTCGAGGGAATCAGCCCCAGCATTTT.

Notes on this clonotype: This may stem from a read error, because a much larger clone lies one nucleotide away. This chain links TRBV12-3 or TRBV12-4 with TRBJ2-7; possibly TRBD1 for D (6 bases). The CDR3 totals 12 residues. V lost 6 bases, J lost 5 bases, and 11 bases lay in between. The CDR3 protein is CASRFQGNEQYF. The CDR3 DNA follows: TGTGCCAGCAGGTTTCAGGGGAACGAGCAGTACTTC.

J is TRBJ2-3 and V is TRBV3-1, with D perhaps being TRBD1 or TRBD2 (5 bases each). V lost 3 bases, J lost 0 bases, and 10 bases lay in between. This CDR3 spans 15 amino acids. CDR1 is LGHDT and CDR2 is YNNKEL in the germline V gene (reference sequence). The CDR3 DNA sequence: TGTGCCAGCAGCCAGCCCGGGGCGAGCACAGATACGCAGTATTTT. Its translation is CASSQPGASTDTQYF.

V and J are TRBV29-1 and TRBJ1-1; no clear D. The V end was cut by 7 bases, the J end by 0 bases, with 9 bases between. CDR1 is SQVTM, CDR2 ANQGSEA, per germline. The CDR3 covers 12 residues. The CDR3 protein is CSGESMNTEAFF. The DNA of the CDR3 is TGCAGCGGGGAATCCATGAACACTGAAGCTTTCTTT.

V usage is TRBV28 and J usage is TRBJ1-2, with D uncertain. Per germline, CDR1 MDHEN and CDR2 SYDVKM. This CDR3 spans 14 amino acids. Deletions cut 7 bases from V and 8 bases from J, with 20 bases between. Here the CDR3 DNA reads TGTGCCAGCAACGAAAGAGGGCCAGCCCGAGGCTACACCTTC. Its translation: CASNERGPARGYTF.

This clonotype was found a few times. The chain has TRBV20-1 and TRBJ1-2, with D unresolved. The V end lost 2 bases, the J end lost 2 bases, and 9 bases lay between the germline ends. Germline V lookup: CDR1 DFQATT, CDR2 SNEGSKA (reference sequence). CDR3 length: 13 residues. CDR3 sequence reads: CSARSSENYGYTF. In DNA form, the CDR3 reads TGCAGTGCTAGATCCAGTGAGAACTATGGCTACACCTTC.

The chain has TRBV5-1 and TRBJ2-1; the match to TRBD2 covers 8 bases. Germline trimming cut 4 bases from V and 5 bases from J; bases unmatched to any gene: 8. CDR1 and CDR2 from the germline V gene are SGHRS and YFSETQ. This CDR3 comprises 15 residues. Written as DNA, the CDR3 is TGCGCCAGCAGCCAGGAGGGACTAGAAGACAATGAGCAGTTCTTC. Translated, it gives CASSQEGLEDNEQFF.

The chain carries TRBV7-6 and TRBJ2-3; tentative D call: TRBD2 (5 bases). The ends were cut back, 3 bases at V and 2 bases at J, with 15 bases in the middle. Germline assignment: CDR1 SGHVS and CDR2 FNYEAQ. The length of the CDR3 is 16 residues. CDR3: CASSFGVKRDTDTQYF. CDR3 sequence (DNA): TGTGCCAGCAGCTTCGGGGTAAAGCGTGACACAGATACGCAGTATTTT.

This clonotype was observed many times. The chain combines TRBV27 with TRBJ2-3; maybe TRBD2 (6 bases). The CDR3 contains 14 residues. Germline CDR1 is MNHEY and CDR2 is SMNVEV (reference sequence). Trimming left V 4 bases short and J 0 bases short, with 8 bases between. CDR3 DNA sequence: TGTGCCAGCAGTTCCGGGACTAGCACAGATACGCAGTATTTT. Translating it yields CASSSGTSTDTQYF.

This chain joins TRBV3-1 and TRBJ2-7, with D tentatively TRBD1 or TRBD2 (5 bases each). This CDR3 is 15 amino acids long. The V end lost 0 bases, the J end lost 0 bases, and 9 bases lay between the germline ends. Germline-derived CDR1 and CDR2 are LGHDT and YNNKEL (reference sequence). CDR3 region: CASSQDLGASYEQYF. As DNA, the CDR3 is TGTGCCAGCAGCCAAGATCTCGGGGCCTCCTACGAGCAGTACTTC.

This clonotype was detected only a few times. The chain carries TRBV19 and TRBJ1-6; D gene ambiguous. Germline loops: CDR1 LNHDA, CDR2 SQIVND (reference sequence). V was shortened by 5 bases and J by 4 bases, with 15 bases between the two germline ends. The CDR3 is 16 amino acids. In DNA form, the CDR3 reads TGTGCCAGTAGTTGGGAGGCAATCGGGTATAATTCACCCCTCCACTTT. This codes for CASSWEAIGYNSPLHF.

This clonotype was seen only a few times. The chain uses TRBV25-1 and TRBJ1-2; D is possibly TRBD1 (5 bases). Germline CDR1 is MGHDK and CDR2 is SYGVNS. Trimming stripped 7 bases from V and 5 bases from J, with 14 bases between. The CDR3 covers 13 residues. CDR3 sequence: CASTLGGEYGYTF. CDR3 nucleotide sequence: TGTGCCAGCACCCTGGGAGGGGAATATGGCTACACCTTC.

The table lists this clonotype with a few counts. The V and J genes are TRBV13 and TRBJ1-2; 7 positions match TRBD1. The CDR3 is 14 amino acids. CDR1 and CDR2 from the germline V gene are PRHDT and FYEKMQ (reference sequence). The trim removed 5 bases at V and 2 bases at J, leaving 5 bases unmatched. CDR3 region: CASSQTGKNYGYTF. In DNA, the CDR3 is TGTGCCAGCAGCCAGACAGGGAAAAACTATGGCTACACCTTC.

This clonotype was counted a few times. This sequence may be a read error, since a much larger clone differs from it by one base. CDR3 region: CASSQEVGVLGTNEKLFF. The CDR3 nucleotides read TGTGCCAGCAGCCAAGAGGTGGGCGTCTTGGGGACTAATGAAAAACTGTTTTTT. The genes are TRBV4-2 and TRBJ1-4; D remains unclear. V was cut by 0 bases and J by 2 bases, with 16 bases left in between. This CDR3 spans 18 amino acids. Germline CDR1 LGHNA, CDR2 YNFKEQ.

The chain joins TRBV27 to TRBJ1-2, with D unresolved. The CDR3 extends over 16 amino acids. Trimming removed 5 bases from V and 4 bases from J, with 20 bases in between. Looked up from germline, CDR1 is MNHEY and CDR2 is SMNVEV (reference sequence). CDR3: CASSPHRRGAGYGYTF. In DNA, the CDR3 is TGTGCCAGCAGTCCCCACCGCCGGGGAGCGGGCTATGGCTACACCTTC.

As regards this clonotype: The junction differs from germline at one of its ends, possibly a read error. The J gene is TRBJ1-2, the V gene TRBV5-4, with 10 bases identical to TRBD1. This CDR3 has 16 amino acids. Germline-derived CDR1 and CDR2 are SGHNT and YYREEE (reference sequence). CDR3 coding DNA: TGTGCCAGCAGCCCAACTGTCGGGACAGGGGTGGGCGGCTATACCTTC. This encodes CASSPTVGTGVGGYTF.

The chain links TRBV20-1 to TRBJ1-5; D gene unclear. CDR3 size: 13 residues. The germline V gene encodes CDR1 DFQATT and CDR2 SNEGSKA (reference sequence). Between the trimmed V and J ends, which lost 3 bases and 2 bases, there was a span of 8 bases. CDR3: CSASPEGNQPQHF. The CDR3 coding sequence is TGCAGTGCTAGTCCCGAGGGCAATCAGCCCCAGCATTTT.

The J gene is TRBJ2-1, the V gene TRBV12-3 or TRBV12-4, with 7 bases aligning to TRBD1. Trimming cost V 6 bases and J 6 bases; bases outside gene matches: 14. This CDR3 has 16 amino acids. The CDR3 DNA reads TGTGCCAGCAGACCGACAGGGTCCAGACGGGCCAATGAGCAGTTCTTC. Encoded protein: CASRPTGSRRANEQFF.

The gene calls are TRBV20-1 and TRBJ1-4, with 9 bases matching TRBD1. With 0 bases clipped from V and 7 bases from J, the junction kept 9 bases outside the gene matches. From germline, CDR1 is DFQATT and CDR2 SNEGSKA (reference sequence). This CDR3 is 16 amino acids long. CDR3 coding DNA: TGCAGTGCTAGAGAACAGGGGGCGTCTTTGGTTGAAAAACTGTTTTTT. Translated, it gives CSAREQGASLVEKLFF.

This clonotype has a handful of counts. A much larger clone is a single base away; this may be a read error. The J gene is TRBJ2-5, the V gene TRBV5-6; 13 bases are shared with TRBD2. The CDR3 consists of 15 residues. V lost 4 bases to trimming and J lost 5 bases; unmatched junction nucleotides: 5. The germline CDR1 and CDR2 sequences are SGHDT and YYEEEE. The CDR3 DNA is TGTGCCAGCAGCCGGACTAGCGGGGGCCACGAGACCCAGTACTTC. Translated, it gives CASSRTSGGHETQYF.

This chain joins TRBV27 and TRBJ1-4, with a possible D match to TRBD1 (5 bases). The V gene lost 7 bases and the J gene lost 11 bases, with 17 bases spanning the gap. This CDR3 comprises 13 residues. Germline-derived CDR1 and CDR2 are MNHEY and SMNVEV (reference sequence). The DNA of the CDR3 is TGTGCCAGCATAGGGGCCGGCGTGGGGAAACTGTTTTTT. The encoded protein is CASIGAGVGKLFF.

V and J are TRBV3-1 and TRBJ1-1; 10 bases align to TRBD1. The germline V gene encodes CDR1 LGHDT and CDR2 YNNKEL (reference sequence). V lost 3 bases, J lost 6 bases, and 7 bases stayed unmatched. This CDR3 comprises 15 residues. The CDR3 DNA sequence: TGTGCCAGCAGCCAGGGTCATGGGACAGGGGCTGAAGCTTTCTTT. Amino acid sequence: CASSQGHGTGAEAFF.